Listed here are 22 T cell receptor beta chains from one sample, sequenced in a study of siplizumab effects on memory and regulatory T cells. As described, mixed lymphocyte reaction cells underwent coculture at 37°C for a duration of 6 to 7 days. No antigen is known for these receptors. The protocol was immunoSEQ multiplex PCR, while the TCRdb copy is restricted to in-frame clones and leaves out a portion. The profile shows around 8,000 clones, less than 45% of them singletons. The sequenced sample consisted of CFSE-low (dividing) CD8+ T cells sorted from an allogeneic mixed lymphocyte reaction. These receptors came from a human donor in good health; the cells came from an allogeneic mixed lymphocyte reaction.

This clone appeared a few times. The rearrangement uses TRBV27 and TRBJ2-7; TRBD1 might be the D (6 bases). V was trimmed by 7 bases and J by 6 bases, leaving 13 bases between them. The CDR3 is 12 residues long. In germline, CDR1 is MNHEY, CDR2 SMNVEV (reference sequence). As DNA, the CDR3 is TGTGCCAGCACCCAGGGGTCGGGCGAGCAGTACTTC. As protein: CASTQGSGEQYF.

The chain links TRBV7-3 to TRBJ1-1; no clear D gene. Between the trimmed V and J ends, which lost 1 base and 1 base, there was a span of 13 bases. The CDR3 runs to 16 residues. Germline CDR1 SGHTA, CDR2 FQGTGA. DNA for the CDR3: TGTGCCAGCAGCTTAAACGTCAGGCCTGGGAACACTGAAGCTTTCTTT. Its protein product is CASSLNVRPGNTEAFF.

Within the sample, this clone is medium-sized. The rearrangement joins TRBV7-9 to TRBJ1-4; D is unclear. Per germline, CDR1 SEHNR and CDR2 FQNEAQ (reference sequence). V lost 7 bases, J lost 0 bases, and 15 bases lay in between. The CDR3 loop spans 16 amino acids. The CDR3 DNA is TGTGCCAGCATTATCGAGGGAGCCGCAACTAATGAAAAACTGTTTTTT. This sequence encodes CASIIEGAATNEKLFF.

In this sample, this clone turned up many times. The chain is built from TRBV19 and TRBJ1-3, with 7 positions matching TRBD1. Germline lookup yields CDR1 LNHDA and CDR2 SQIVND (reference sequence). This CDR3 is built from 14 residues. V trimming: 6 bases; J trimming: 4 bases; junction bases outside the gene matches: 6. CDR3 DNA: TGTGCCAGTAGCCTACAGGGGTTCGGAAACACCATATATTTT. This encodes CASSLQGFGNTIYF.

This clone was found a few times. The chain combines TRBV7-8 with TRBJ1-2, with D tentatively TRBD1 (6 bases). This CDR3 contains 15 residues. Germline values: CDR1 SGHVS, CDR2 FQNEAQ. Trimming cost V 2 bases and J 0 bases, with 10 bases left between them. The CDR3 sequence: CASSLYGGPNYGYTF. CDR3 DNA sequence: TGTGCCAGCAGCTTATACGGGGGCCCTAACTATGGCTACACCTTC.

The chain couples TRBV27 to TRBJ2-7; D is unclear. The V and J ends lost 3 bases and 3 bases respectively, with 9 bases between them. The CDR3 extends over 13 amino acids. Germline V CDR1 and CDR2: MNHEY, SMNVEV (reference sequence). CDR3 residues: CASSFGQNYEQYF. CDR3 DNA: TGTGCCAGCAGTTTCGGCCAGAACTACGAGCAGTACTTC.

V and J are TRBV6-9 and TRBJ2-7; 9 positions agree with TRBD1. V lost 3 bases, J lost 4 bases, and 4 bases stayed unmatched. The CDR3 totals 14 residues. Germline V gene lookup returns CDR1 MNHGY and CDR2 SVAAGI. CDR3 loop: CASSYPGQGYEQYF. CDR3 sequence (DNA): TGTGCCAGCAGTTACCCGGGACAGGGTTACGAGCAGTACTTC.

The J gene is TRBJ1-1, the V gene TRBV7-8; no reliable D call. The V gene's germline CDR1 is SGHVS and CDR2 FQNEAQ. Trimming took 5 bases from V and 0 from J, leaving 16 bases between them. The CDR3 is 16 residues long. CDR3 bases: TGTGCCAGCAGCCAGATGGCAGGAGACATGAACACTGAAGCTTTCTTT. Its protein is CASSQMAGDMNTEAFF.

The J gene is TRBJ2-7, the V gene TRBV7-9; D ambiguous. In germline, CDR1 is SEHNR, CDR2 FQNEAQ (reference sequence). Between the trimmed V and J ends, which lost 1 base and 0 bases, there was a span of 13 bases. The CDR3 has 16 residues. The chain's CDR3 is CASSLGVGRSSYEQYF. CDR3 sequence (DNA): TGTGCCAGCAGCTTAGGGGTCGGGCGGAGCTCCTACGAGCAGTACTTC.

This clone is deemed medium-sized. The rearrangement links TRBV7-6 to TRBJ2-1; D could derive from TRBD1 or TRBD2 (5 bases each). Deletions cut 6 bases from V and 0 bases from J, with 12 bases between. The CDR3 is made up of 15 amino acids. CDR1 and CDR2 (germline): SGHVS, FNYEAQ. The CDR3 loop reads CASRPGTTSYNEQFF. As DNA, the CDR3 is TGTGCCAGCAGACCCGGGACCACCTCCTACAATGAGCAGTTCTTC.

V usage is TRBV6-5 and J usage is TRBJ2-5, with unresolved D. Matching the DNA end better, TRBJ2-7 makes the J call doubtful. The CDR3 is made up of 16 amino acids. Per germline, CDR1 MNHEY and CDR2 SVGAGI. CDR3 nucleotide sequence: TGTGCCAGCAGTTACTCGTACCTGGGAAGCTCCTACGAGCAGTACTTC. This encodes CASSYSYLGSSYEQYF.

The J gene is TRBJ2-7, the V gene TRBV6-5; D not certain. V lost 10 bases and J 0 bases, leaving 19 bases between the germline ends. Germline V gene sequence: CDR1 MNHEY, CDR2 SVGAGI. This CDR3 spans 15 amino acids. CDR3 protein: CAIREAQTVSYEQYF. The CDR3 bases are TGTGCCATCAGAGAGGCGCAAACCGTCTCCTACGAGCAGTACTTC.

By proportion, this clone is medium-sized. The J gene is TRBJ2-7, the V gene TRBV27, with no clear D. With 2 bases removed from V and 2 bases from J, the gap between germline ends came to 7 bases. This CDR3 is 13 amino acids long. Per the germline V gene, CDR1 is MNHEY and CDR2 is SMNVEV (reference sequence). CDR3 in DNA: TGTGCCAGCAGTTTAGGCCCAACCTACGAGCAGTACTTC. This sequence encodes CASSLGPTYEQYF.

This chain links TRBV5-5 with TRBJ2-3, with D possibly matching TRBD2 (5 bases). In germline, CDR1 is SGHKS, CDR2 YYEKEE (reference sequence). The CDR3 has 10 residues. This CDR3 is CATRGNTQYF. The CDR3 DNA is TGTGCAACTCGGGGTAATACGCAGTATTTT.

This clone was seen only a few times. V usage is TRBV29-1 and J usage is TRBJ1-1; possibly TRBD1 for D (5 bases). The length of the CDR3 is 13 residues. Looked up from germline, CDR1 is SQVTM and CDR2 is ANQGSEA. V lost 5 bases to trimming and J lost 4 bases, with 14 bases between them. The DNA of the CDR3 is TGCAGCGTTAAGCAGGGCTTTGGCACTGAAGCTTTCTTT. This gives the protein CSVKQGFGTEAFF.

CDR3: CASSLSGDPTDTQYF. The CDR3 DNA reads TGTGCCAGCAGCTTGTCGGGGGACCCCACAGATACGCAGTATTTT. This rearrangement joins TRBV7-9 to TRBJ2-3; TRBD2 is a possible D gene (6 bases). V shed 3 bases and J shed 2 bases, with 12 bases lying between them. The CDR3 is 15 amino acids. The germline gives CDR1 SEHNR, CDR2 FQNEAQ (reference sequence).

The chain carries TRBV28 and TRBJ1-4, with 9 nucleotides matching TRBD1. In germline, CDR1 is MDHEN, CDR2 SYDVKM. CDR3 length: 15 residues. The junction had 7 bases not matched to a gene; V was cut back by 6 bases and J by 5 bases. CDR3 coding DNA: TGTGCCAGCAGCGAGACAGGGGGAACAAATGAAAAACTGTTTTTT. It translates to CASSETGGTNEKLFF.

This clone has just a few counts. The CDR3 nucleotides read TGTGCCAGCAGCTTAGCGGGAGACCAGAACGAGCAGTACTTC. Translating gives CASSLAGDQNEQYF. The genes are TRBV7-6 and TRBJ2-7, with D possibly TRBD2 on 5 matching bases. CDR1 and CDR2 from the germline V gene are SGHVS and FNYEAQ. Between the trimmed V and J ends, which lost 0 bases and 5 bases, there was a span of 11 bases. There are 14 residues in the CDR3.

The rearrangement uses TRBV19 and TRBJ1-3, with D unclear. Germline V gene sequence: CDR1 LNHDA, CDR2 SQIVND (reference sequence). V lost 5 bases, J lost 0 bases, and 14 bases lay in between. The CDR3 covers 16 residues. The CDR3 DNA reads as TGTGCCAGTAGTGCCGCCGGGGTCTACTCTGGAAACACCATATATTTT. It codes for CASSAAGVYSGNTIYF.

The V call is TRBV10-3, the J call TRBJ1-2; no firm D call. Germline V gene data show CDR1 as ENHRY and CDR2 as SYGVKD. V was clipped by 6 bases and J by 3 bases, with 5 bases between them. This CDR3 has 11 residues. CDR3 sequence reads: CAISRDYGYTF. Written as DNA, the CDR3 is TGTGCCATCAGCCGGGACTATGGCTACACCTTC.

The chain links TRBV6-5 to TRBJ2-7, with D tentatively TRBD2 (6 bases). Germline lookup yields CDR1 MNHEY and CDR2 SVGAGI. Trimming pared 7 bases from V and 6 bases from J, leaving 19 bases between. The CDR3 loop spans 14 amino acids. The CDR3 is CASTDKKTSGEQYF. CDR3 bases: TGTGCCAGCACTGACAAAAAGACTAGTGGCGAGCAGTACTTC.

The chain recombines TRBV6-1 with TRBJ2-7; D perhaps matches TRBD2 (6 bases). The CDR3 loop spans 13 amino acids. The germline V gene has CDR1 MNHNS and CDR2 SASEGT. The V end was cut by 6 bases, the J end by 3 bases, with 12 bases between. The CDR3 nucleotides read TGTGCCAGCAGCGGGGGTCAGAACTACGAGCAGTACTTC. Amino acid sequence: CASSGGQNYEQYF.